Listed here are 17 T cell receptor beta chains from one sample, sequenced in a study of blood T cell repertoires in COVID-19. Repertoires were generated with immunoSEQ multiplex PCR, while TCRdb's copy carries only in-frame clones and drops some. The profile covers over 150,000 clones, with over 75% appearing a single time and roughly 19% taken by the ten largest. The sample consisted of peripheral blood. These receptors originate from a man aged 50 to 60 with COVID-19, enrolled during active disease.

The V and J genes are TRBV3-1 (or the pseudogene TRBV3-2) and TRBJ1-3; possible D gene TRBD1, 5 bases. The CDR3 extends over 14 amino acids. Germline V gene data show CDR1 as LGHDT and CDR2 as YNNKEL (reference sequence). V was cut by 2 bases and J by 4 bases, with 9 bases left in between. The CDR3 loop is CASSQQGTGNTIYF. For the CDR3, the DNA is TGTGCCAGCAGCCAACAGGGTACAGGAAACACCATATATTTT.

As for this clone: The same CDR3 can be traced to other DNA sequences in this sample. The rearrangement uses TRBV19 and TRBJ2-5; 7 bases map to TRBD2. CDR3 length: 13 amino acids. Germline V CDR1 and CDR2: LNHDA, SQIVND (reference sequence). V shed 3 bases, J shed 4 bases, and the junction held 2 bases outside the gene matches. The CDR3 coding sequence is TGTGCCAGTAGTATTCCGGGGGGAGAGACCCAGTACTTC. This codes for CASSIPGGETQYF.

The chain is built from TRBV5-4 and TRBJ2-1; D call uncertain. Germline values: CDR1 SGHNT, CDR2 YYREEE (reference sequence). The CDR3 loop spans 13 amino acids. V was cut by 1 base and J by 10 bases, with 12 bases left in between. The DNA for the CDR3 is TGTGCCAGCAGCTTGAACCCCTCAGAAGAGCAGTTCTTC. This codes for CASSLNPSEEQFF.

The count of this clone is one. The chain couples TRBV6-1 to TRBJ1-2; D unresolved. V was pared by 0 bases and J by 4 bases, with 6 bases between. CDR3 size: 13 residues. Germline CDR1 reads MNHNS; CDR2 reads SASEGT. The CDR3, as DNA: TGTGCCAGCAGTGAAGCTCGCAGCTATGGCTACACCTTC. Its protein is CASSEARSYGYTF.

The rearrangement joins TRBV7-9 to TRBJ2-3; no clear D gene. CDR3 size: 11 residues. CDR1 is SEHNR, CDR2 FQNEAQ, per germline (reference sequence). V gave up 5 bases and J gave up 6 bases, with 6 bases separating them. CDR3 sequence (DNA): TGTGCCAGCAGCCCCCGGGATACGCAGTATTTT. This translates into CASSPRDTQYF.

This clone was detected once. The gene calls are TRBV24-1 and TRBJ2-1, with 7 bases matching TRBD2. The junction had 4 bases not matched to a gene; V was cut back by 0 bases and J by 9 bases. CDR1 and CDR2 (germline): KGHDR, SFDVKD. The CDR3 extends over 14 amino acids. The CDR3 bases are TGTGCCACCAGTGATTTGGCCACTAGCGCTGAGCAGTTCTTC. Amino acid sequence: CATSDLATSAEQFF.

In DNA, the CDR3 is TGCAGCGTTGAAAGGCAGGTGAACACTGAAGCTTTCTTT. Amino acids: CSVERQVNTEAFF. The V gene is TRBV29-1, the J gene TRBJ1-1; no clear D. The V end lost 2 bases, the J end lost 0 bases, and 7 bases lay between the germline ends. Germline values: CDR1 SQVTM, CDR2 ANQGSEA. There are 13 residues in the CDR3.

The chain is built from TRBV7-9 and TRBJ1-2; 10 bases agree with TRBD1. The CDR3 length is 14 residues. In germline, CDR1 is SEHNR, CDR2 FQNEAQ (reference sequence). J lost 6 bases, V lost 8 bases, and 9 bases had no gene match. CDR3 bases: TGTGCCAGCCCGCGGGACAGGGGTGAAGATGGCTACACCTTC. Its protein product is CASPRDRGEDGYTF.

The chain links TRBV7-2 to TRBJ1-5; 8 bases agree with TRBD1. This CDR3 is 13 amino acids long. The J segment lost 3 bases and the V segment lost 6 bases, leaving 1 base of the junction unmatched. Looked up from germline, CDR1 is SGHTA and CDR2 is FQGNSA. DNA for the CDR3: TGTGCCAGCAGGGGACAGGTCAATCAGCCCCAGCATTTT. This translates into CASRGQVNQPQHF.

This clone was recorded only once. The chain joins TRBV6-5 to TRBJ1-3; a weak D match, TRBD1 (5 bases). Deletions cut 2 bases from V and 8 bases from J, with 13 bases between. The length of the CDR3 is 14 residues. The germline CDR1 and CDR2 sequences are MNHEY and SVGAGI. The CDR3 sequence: CASSYMVPGDTIYF. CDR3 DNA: TGTGCCAGCAGTTACATGGTACCGGGGGACACCATATATTTT.

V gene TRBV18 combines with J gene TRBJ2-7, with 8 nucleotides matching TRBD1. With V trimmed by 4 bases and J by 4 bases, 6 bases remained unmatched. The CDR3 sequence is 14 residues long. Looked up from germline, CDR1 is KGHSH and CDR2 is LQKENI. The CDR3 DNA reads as TGTGCCAGCTCACTTGGACAGGGCGGGTACGAGCAGTACTTC. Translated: CASSLGQGGYEQYF.

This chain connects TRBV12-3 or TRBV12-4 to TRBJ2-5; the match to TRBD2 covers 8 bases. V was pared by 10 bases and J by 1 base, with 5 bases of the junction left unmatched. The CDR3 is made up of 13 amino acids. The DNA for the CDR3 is TGTGCCACGGCGGGAGGTATCCAAGAGACCCAGTACTTC. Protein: CATAGGIQETQYF.

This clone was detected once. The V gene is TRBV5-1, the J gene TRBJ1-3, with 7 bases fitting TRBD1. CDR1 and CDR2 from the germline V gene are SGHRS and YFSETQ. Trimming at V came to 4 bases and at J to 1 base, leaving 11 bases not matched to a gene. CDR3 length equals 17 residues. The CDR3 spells CASSPVGQGGSGNTIYF. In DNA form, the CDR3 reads TGCGCCAGCAGCCCCGTAGGGCAGGGGGGTTCTGGAAACACCATATATTTT.

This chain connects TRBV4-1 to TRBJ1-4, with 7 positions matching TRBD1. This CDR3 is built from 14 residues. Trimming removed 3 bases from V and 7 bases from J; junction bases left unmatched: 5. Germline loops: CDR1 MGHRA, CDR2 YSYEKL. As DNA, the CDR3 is TGCGCCAGCAGCCACCGGGACAGAGTTGAAAAACTGTTTTTT. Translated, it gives CASSHRDRVEKLFF.

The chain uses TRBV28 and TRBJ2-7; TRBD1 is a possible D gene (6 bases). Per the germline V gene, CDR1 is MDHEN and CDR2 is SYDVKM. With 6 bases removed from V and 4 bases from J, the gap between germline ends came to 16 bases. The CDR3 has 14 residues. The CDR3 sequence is CASSLARGWYEQYF. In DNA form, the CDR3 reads TGTGCCAGCAGCCTTGCGAGGGGGTGGTACGAGCAGTACTTC.

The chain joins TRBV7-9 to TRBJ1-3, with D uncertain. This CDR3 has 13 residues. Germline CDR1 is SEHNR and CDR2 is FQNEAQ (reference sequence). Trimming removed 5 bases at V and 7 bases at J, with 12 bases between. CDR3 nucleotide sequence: TGTGCCAGCAGCCCCCCAGAACCTAACACCATATATTTT. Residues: CASSPPEPNTIYF.

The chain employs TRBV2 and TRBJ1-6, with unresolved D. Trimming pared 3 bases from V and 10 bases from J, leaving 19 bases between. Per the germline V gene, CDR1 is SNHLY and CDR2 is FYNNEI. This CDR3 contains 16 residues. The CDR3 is CASSERFNGNGSPLHF. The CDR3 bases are TGTGCCAGCAGTGAGAGGTTTAACGGAAATGGATCACCCCTCCACTTT. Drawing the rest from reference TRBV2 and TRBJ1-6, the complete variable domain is EPEVTQTPSHQVTQMGQEVILRCVPISNHLYFYWYRQILGQKVEFLVSFYNNEISEKSEIFDDQFSVERPDGSNFTLKIRSTKLEDSAMYFCASSERFNGNGSPLHFGNGTRLTVT.